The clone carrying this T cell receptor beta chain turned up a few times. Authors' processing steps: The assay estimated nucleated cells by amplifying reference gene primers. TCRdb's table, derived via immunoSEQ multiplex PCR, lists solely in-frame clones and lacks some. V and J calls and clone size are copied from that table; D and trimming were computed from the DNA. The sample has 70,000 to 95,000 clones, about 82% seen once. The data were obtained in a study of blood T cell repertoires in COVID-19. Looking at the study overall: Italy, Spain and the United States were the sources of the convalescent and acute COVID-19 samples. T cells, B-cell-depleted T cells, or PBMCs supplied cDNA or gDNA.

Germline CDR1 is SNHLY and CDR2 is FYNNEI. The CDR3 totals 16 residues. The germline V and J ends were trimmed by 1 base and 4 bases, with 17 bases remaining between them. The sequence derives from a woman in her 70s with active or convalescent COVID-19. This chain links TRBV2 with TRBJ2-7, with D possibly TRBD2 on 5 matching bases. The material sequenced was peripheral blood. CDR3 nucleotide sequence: TGTGCCAGCAGTGAAGATCGCCTAAAGATAGCGTACGAGCAGTACTTC. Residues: CASSEDRLKIAYEQYF.